The rows below give T cell receptor beta chains drawn from one sample of a study of OX40 agonist ivuxolimab in advanced cancers. The data were produced by immunoSEQ multiplex PCR, yet TCRdb's version contains in-frame clones alone and is incomplete. The sample has over 25,000 clones, about three quarters seen once. The sequencing used CD4+ or CD8+ T cells sorted from blood, collected in a trial of the OX40 agonist ivuxolimab. All receptors derive from an adult with an advanced solid tumor such as melanoma, head and neck, liver or kidney cancer. CDR3s include the opening cysteine and the closing phenylalanine or tryptophan. D genes are given only for firm matches. Clone size, where shown, is once, few, many, or a class for clones that have expanded.

clone_size: few
d_call: .
j_call: TRBJ1-5
v_call: TRBV5-1
cdr3_length: 15
cdr3_nt: TGCGCCAGCAGCTTGGACGGGGGGCAACGGCAGCCCCAGCATTTT
cdr3_aa: CASSLDGGQRQPQHF

clone_size: .
d_call: TRBD1
j_call: TRBJ2-3
v_call: TRBV23-1
cdr3_length: 16
cdr3_nt: TGCGCCAGCAGTCCCTTGGCAGGGGGCAAGACAGATACGCAGTATTTT
cdr3_aa: CASSPLAGGKTDTQYF

clone_size: few
d_call: TRBD2
j_call: TRBJ2-3
v_call: TRBV7-9
cdr3_length: 15
cdr3_nt: TGTGCCAGCAGCTTTTCTAGCGGGTTCACAGATACGCAGTATTTT
cdr3_aa: CASSFSSGFTDTQYF

clone_size: medium-sized
d_call: .
j_call: TRBJ1-2
v_call: TRBV18
cdr3_length: 13
cdr3_nt: TGTGCCAGCTCACCAGGGGAAAACTATGGCTACACCTTC
cdr3_aa: CASSPGENYGYTF

clone_size: .
d_call: TRBD1
j_call: TRBJ1-6
v_call: TRBV7-9
cdr3_length: 14
cdr3_nt: TGTGCCAGCAGCCACGACAGGGAGAATTCACCCCTCCACTTT
cdr3_aa: CASSHDRENSPLHF

clone_size: .
d_call: TRBD2
j_call: TRBJ2-7
v_call: TRBV19
cdr3_length: 13
cdr3_nt: TGTGCCAGTATGGAGCGGGGGGCCCACGAGCAGTACTTC
cdr3_aa: CASMERGAHEQYF

clone_size: once
d_call: .
j_call: TRBJ1-2
v_call: TRBV7-9
cdr3_length: 14
cdr3_nt: TGTGCCAGCAGCGTGGACGGAGCTAACTATGGCTACACCTTC
cdr3_aa: CASSVDGANYGYTF

clone_size: .
d_call: .
j_call: TRBJ2-7
v_call: TRBV28
cdr3_length: 15
cdr3_nt: TGTGCCAGCAGCCCCAATGGGGGGACTTCTTACGAGCAGTACTTC
cdr3_aa: CASSPNGGTSYEQYF

clone_size: .
d_call: .
j_call: TRBJ1-2
v_call: TRBV4-1
cdr3_length: 15
cdr3_nt: TGCGCCAGCAGCCAAACAGGACCTATTAACTATGGCTACACCTTC
cdr3_aa: CASSQTGPINYGYTF

clone_size: .
d_call: TRBD1
j_call: TRBJ1-2
v_call: TRBV19
cdr3_length: 12
cdr3_nt: TGTGCCAGTGGACAGGGTAACTATGGCTACACCTTC
cdr3_aa: CASGQGNYGYTF

clone_size: .
d_call: .
j_call: TRBJ2-7
v_call: TRBV7-9
cdr3_length: 16
cdr3_nt: TGTGCCAGCAGCTTAGATATTAGGGGTTACTCCTACGAGCAGTACTTC
cdr3_aa: CASSLDIRGYSYEQYF

clone_size: .
d_call: TRBD2
j_call: TRBJ2-2
v_call: TRBV7-9
cdr3_length: 16
cdr3_nt: TGTGCCAGCAGCCAGGGACTAGCGTTGAACACCGGGGAGCTGTTTTTT
cdr3_aa: CASSQGLALNTGELFF

clone_size: .
d_call: TRBD2
j_call: TRBJ2-3
v_call: TRBV7-6
cdr3_length: 16
cdr3_nt: TGTGCCAGCAGCTCTGGAGGACTAGCGGGGACAGATACGCAGTATTTT
cdr3_aa: CASSSGGLAGTDTQYF

clone_size: .
d_call: TRBD1
j_call: TRBJ1-2
v_call: TRBV30
cdr3_length: 16
cdr3_nt: TGTGCCTGGAGCGGGACAGGGGGTGGGGATTACTATGGCTACACCTTC
cdr3_aa: CAWSGTGGGDYYGYTF

clone_size: .
d_call: TRBD1
j_call: TRBJ1-2
v_call: TRBV5-6
cdr3_length: 14
cdr3_nt: TGTGCCAGCAGCCCAGGACAGGGCACCTATGGCTACACCTTC
cdr3_aa: CASSPGQGTYGYTF

clone_size: .
d_call: .
j_call: TRBJ1-4
v_call: TRBV27
cdr3_length: 13
cdr3_nt: TGTGCCAGCAGTTTATTTTCCGGGGACAAACTGTTTTTT
cdr3_aa: CASSLFSGDKLFF

clone_size: .
d_call: .
j_call: TRBJ2-7
v_call: TRBV20-1
cdr3_length: 9
cdr3_nt: TGCAGTGCTTACTACGAGCAGTACTTC
cdr3_aa: CSAYYEQYF

clone_size: .
d_call: TRBD1
j_call: TRBJ1-2
v_call: TRBV2
cdr3_length: 14
cdr3_nt: TGTGCCAGCAGTGAGGACAGGGGTGGGAGCGGCTACACCTTC
cdr3_aa: CASSEDRGGSGYTF

clone_size: .
d_call: TRBD1
j_call: TRBJ1-1
v_call: TRBV19
cdr3_length: 16
cdr3_nt: TGTGCCAGTAGTACTCAGGGGGACTTTTTGAACACTGAAGCTTTCTTT
cdr3_aa: CASSTQGDFLNTEAFF

clone_size: once
d_call: .
j_call: TRBJ1-1
v_call: TRBV7-9
cdr3_length: 14
cdr3_nt: TGTGCCAGCAGCTGGGGGGGTGGAAACACTGAAGCTTTCTTT
cdr3_aa: CASSWGGGNTEAFF

clone_size: .
d_call: .
j_call: TRBJ1-3
v_call: TRBV6-1
cdr3_length: 16
cdr3_nt: TGTGCCAGCAGTGGGACAAAAGTTAGCTCTGGAAACACCATATATTTT
cdr3_aa: CASSGTKVSSGNTIYF

clone_size: .
d_call: .
j_call: TRBJ2-5
v_call: TRBV5-1
cdr3_length: 13
cdr3_nt: TGCGCCAGCAGCTTGGAGACAGTTGAGACCCAGTACTTC
cdr3_aa: CASSLETVETQYF

clone_size: .
d_call: .
j_call: TRBJ2-4
v_call: TRBV5-1
cdr3_length: 15
cdr3_nt: TGCGCCAGCAGCCCGGAGGTGCTAGCCAAAAACATTCAGTACTTC
cdr3_aa: CASSPEVLAKNIQYF

clone_size: .
d_call: .
j_call: TRBJ2-7
v_call: TRBV7-2
cdr3_length: 15
cdr3_nt: TGTGCCAGCAGCCCCCTTTACGACAGGAGCTACGAGCAGTACTTC
cdr3_aa: CASSPLYDRSYEQYF

clone_size: .
d_call: .
j_call: TRBJ1-6
v_call: TRBV11-2
cdr3_length: 13
cdr3_nt: TGTGCCAGCAGCTTAACAGGGCCCTCACCCCTCCACTTT
cdr3_aa: CASSLTGPSPLHF

clone_size: .
d_call: TRBD1
j_call: TRBJ1-1
v_call: TRBV18
cdr3_length: 14
cdr3_nt: TGTGCCAGCTCATCGCGGACAGGGGAGATGGAAGCTTTCTTT
cdr3_aa: CASSSRTGEMEAFF

clone_size: once
d_call: .
j_call: TRBJ2-5
v_call: TRBV7-2
cdr3_length: 15
cdr3_nt: TGTGCCAGCAGCTTAGTGCCGCTGGGCGGGGAGACCCAGTACTTC
cdr3_aa: CASSLVPLGGETQYF

clone_size: .
d_call: .
j_call: TRBJ1-3
v_call: TRBV29-1
cdr3_length: 12
cdr3_nt: TGCAGCGCTCGGCTCTCTGGAAACACCATATATTTT
cdr3_aa: CSARLSGNTIYF

clone_size: .
d_call: .
j_call: TRBJ1-1
v_call: TRBV27
cdr3_length: 11
cdr3_nt: TGTGCCAGCAAAAGTACGACTGAAGCTTTCTTT
cdr3_aa: CASKSTTEAFF

clone_size: .
d_call: .
j_call: TRBJ2-3
v_call: TRBV5-1
cdr3_length: 14
cdr3_nt: TGCGCCAGCAGCTCAGGGCTACGCACAGATACGCAGTATTTT
cdr3_aa: CASSSGLRTDTQYF

clone_size: few
d_call: .
j_call: TRBJ2-7
v_call: TRBV7-9
cdr3_length: 14
cdr3_nt: TGTGCCAGCAGCTCGGCGACCGTGATTGGCGAGCAGTACTTC
cdr3_aa: CASSSATVIGEQYF

clone_size: few
d_call: .
j_call: TRBJ1-1
v_call: TRBV19
cdr3_length: 13
cdr3_nt: TGTGCCAGTAGTATAACCGGAAGCACTGAAGCTTTCTTT
cdr3_aa: CASSITGSTEAFF

clone_size: .
d_call: .
j_call: TRBJ2-3
v_call: TRBV5-8
cdr3_length: 13
cdr3_nt: TGTGCCAGCAGCTTGTATATCGGGGATACGCAGTATTTT
cdr3_aa: CASSLYIGDTQYF

clone_size: few
d_call: .
j_call: TRBJ1-1
v_call: TRBV19
cdr3_length: 14
cdr3_nt: TGTGCCAGTAGTATAGTCAGCGCCAAAACTGAAGCTTTCTTT
cdr3_aa: CASSIVSAKTEAFF

clone_size: .
d_call: TRBD2
j_call: TRBJ2-7
v_call: TRBV30
cdr3_length: 16
cdr3_nt: TGTGCCTGGAGTTCCCCCCTAGCGGGGAGCTCCTACGAGCAGTACTTC
cdr3_aa: CAWSSPLAGSSYEQYF

clone_size: .
d_call: .
j_call: TRBJ2-7
v_call: TRBV28
cdr3_length: 15
cdr3_nt: TGTGCCAGCAGGCCATCCGCGGCCCCTTGGGACGAGCAGTACTTC
cdr3_aa: CASRPSAAPWDEQYF

clone_size: .
d_call: .
j_call: TRBJ1-5
v_call: TRBV27
cdr3_length: 14
cdr3_nt: TGTGCCAGGCCACAGGTGTGGGGCAATCAGCCCCAGCATTTT
cdr3_aa: CARPQVWGNQPQHF

clone_size: once
d_call: .
j_call: TRBJ2-7
v_call: TRBV27
cdr3_length: 13
cdr3_nt: TGTGCCAGCAGTTCGTCCATGTCCTACGAGCAGTACTTC
cdr3_aa: CASSSSMSYEQYF

clone_size: .
d_call: TRBD2
j_call: TRBJ2-1
v_call: TRBV4-2
cdr3_length: 16
cdr3_nt: TGTGCCAGCAGCCTTTCTAGCGGTCCCTCCTACAATGAGCAGTTCTTC
cdr3_aa: CASSLSSGPSYNEQFF

clone_size: .
d_call: .
j_call: TRBJ1-2
v_call: TRBV6-5
cdr3_length: 15
cdr3_nt: TGTGCCAGCAGTTACGGGCAGGGGATGATAGATGGCTACACCTTC
cdr3_aa: CASSYGQGMIDGYTF

clone_size: .
d_call: .
j_call: TRBJ1-2
v_call: TRBV6-5
cdr3_length: 11
cdr3_nt: TGTGCCAGCAGTCAAGGGCGAGGCTACACCTTC
cdr3_aa: CASSQGRGYTF

clone_size: .
d_call: .
j_call: TRBJ2-2
v_call: TRBV6-4
cdr3_length: 14
cdr3_nt: TGTGCCAGCAGTCAGGTCGCGAACACCGGGGAGCTGTTTTTT
cdr3_aa: CASSQVANTGELFF

clone_size: once
d_call: TRBD1
j_call: TRBJ1-1
v_call: TRBV27
cdr3_length: 15
cdr3_nt: TGTGCCAGCAGTCCATACGGGACAGTGAACACTGAAGCTTTCTTT
cdr3_aa: CASSPYGTVNTEAFF

clone_size: few
d_call: TRBD1
j_call: TRBJ1-4
v_call: TRBV2
cdr3_length: 14
cdr3_nt: TGTGCCAGCAGTCGACAGGGTTCTAATGAAAAACTGTTTTTT
cdr3_aa: CASSRQGSNEKLFF